This T cell receptor beta chain derives from a study of CD8 T cells in ankylosing spondylitis. Germline CDR1 is MNHEY and CDR2 is SMNVEV (reference sequence). Trimming pared 6 bases from V and 0 bases from J, leaving 12 bases between. This CDR3 spans 15 amino acids. Note on this clonotype: The target antigen is unknown.

Quantitative 5'-RACE with molecular barcodes was used to make the TCR beta libraries. TCRdb re-called the 5' RACE reads with MiXCR, one entry per CDR3 protein. The table lists fewer than 450,000 distinct CDR3 sequences, roughly a sixth of them singletons. Study outcomes and limitations: One TCR beta motif, made up of roughly 8 highly homologous variants, appeared characteristic of ankylosing spondylitis blood. As for the disease-linked clones, they showed a CD8+ phenotype and occurred at relatively low frequencies in peripheral blood. Earlier authors reported some of these motif variants in reactive arthritis synovial fluid and blood. The authors reported significant enrichment of disease-linked clones in matched ankylosing spondylitis synovial fluid.

The genes are TRBV27 and TRBJ1-5; TRBD1 is a possible D gene (6 bases). The sample consisted of blood, either unsorted or a sorted T cell fraction (not recorded which). This clonotype was obtained from a male donor with ankylosing spondylitis. The CDR3 region is CASRPGQLSNQPQHF. The CDR3 DNA follows: TGTGCCAGCAGACCGGGACAACTTAGCAATCAGCCCCAGCATTTT.